The entry below describes one TCR beta chain. Trimming took 5 bases from V and 8 from J, leaving 10 bases between them. The germline CDR1 and CDR2 sequences are MNHNS and SASEGT. The CDR3 is 12 amino acids. Use of 60 Vbeta and 13 Jbeta primers characterized the PCR. The repertoire was sequenced with immunoSEQ multiplex PCR; TCRdb's copy has only in-frame clones and lacks some. This table holds roughly 140,000 clones, 73% found once. These data belong to a study of cytomegalovirus exposure and HLA in healthy donors. The chain combines TRBV6-1 with TRBJ1-3; D unresolved. Specimen: PBMCs. This TCR came from a human donor in good health. CDR3 region: CASSSNSHTIYF. DNA for the CDR3: TGTGCCAGCAGTTCGAACTCCCACACCATATATTTT.